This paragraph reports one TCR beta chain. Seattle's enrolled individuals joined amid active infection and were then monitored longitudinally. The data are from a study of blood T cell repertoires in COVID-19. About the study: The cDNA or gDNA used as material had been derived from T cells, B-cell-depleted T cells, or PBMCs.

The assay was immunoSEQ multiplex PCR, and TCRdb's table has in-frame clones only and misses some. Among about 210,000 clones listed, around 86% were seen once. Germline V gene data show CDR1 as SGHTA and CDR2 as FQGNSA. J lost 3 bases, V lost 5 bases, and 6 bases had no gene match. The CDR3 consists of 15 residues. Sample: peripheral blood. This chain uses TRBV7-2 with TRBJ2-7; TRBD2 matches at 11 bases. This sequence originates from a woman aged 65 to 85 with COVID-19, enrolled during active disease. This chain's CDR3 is CASSLFGLAGYEQYF. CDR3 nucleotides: TGTGCCAGCAGCCTATTTGGACTAGCGGGCTACGAGCAGTACTTC.